A selection of T cell receptor beta chains follows, all from one sample in a study of a mutant IDH1 vaccine in newly diagnosed glioma. The table came from immunoSEQ multiplex PCR; TCRdb's copy has only in-frame clones and leaves some out. The table shows around 53,000 clones, with approximately 88% occurring only once. Antigens of these TCRs are unknown. The sample in question was PBMCs, obtained from a glioma patient whose treatment included an IDH1 peptide vaccine. The receptors here all came from a young woman with glioma. Some clones in this sample may be carry-over from other donors' samples. Both conserved end residues are part of each CDR3. Each record gives: D gene, clone size, J gene, V gene, CDR3 protein, CDR3 DNA. D genes are given only for firm matches. The listing skips clone size in some rows; elsewhere it reads once, few, many or a size class.

D: .; size: few; J: TRBJ1-1; V: TRBV12-5; CDR3: CASGFFLRDLRGDTEAFF; DNA: TGTGCTAGTGGTTTCTTCCTCCGGGACCTCCGAGGGGACACTGAAGCTTTCTTT
D: .; size: .; J: TRBJ1-2; V: TRBV30; CDR3: CAWSVQGDGGYTF; DNA: TGTGCCTGGAGTGTACAGGGCGACGGCGGCTACACCTTC
D: TRBD1; size: .; J: TRBJ1-2; V: TRBV4-1; CDR3: CASSQSTQGGGGHYGYTF; DNA: TGCGCCAGCAGCCAATCCACCCAGGGGGGAGGGGGTCACTATGGCTACACCTTC
D: .; size: .; J: TRBJ2-7; V: TRBV29-1; CDR3: CSVARTASSYEQYF; DNA: TGCAGCGTTGCGCGGACAGCGTCCTCCTACGAGCAGTACTTC
D: .; size: .; J: TRBJ2-1; V: TRBV30; CDR3: CAWSLGGGDYNEQFF; DNA: TGTGCCTGGAGCCTAGGGGGCGGGGATTACAATGAGCAGTTCTTC
D: .; size: .; J: TRBJ2-1; V: TRBV5-6; CDR3: CASSLDNRGAAAPGTFF; DNA: TGTGCCAGCAGCTTGGACAACCGGGGTGCGGCCGCTCCTGGGACGTTCTTC
D: TRBD1; size: .; J: TRBJ1-5; V: TRBV15; CDR3: CATSSGTGVGQPQHF; DNA: TGTGCCACCAGCAGCGGGACAGGGGTCGGGCAGCCCCAGCATTTT
D: TRBD1; size: .; J: TRBJ2-7; V: TRBV19; CDR3: CASSGWTGAYEQYF; DNA: TGTGCCAGTAGTGGGTGGACAGGAGCCTACGAGCAGTACTTC
D: TRBD2; size: .; J: TRBJ2-7; V: TRBV6-6; CDR3: CASSYSAGGSYEQYF; DNA: TGTGCCAGCAGTTACTCCGCGGGGGGCTCCTACGAGCAGTACTTC
D: .; size: .; J: TRBJ2-3; V: TRBV5-1; CDR3: CASSRQLSTDTQYF; DNA: TGCGCCAGCAGCCGACAGCTAAGTACAGATACGCAGTATTTT
D: TRBD2; size: .; J: TRBJ2-7; V: TRBV6-6; CDR3: CASSYAGEREQYF; DNA: TGTGCCAGCAGTTACGCGGGGGAGCGCGAGCAGTACTTC
D: .; size: .; J: TRBJ2-7; V: TRBV7-9; CDR3: CASTGGPYEQYF; DNA: TGTGCCAGCACCGGGGGGCCCTACGAGCAGTACTTC
D: TRBD1; size: few; J: TRBJ1-1; V: TRBV4-1; CDR3: CASSLTGLNTEAFF; DNA: TGCGCCAGCAGCCTGACAGGGCTGAACACTGAAGCTTTCTTT
D: .; size: .; J: TRBJ2-4; V: TRBV18; CDR3: CASSPPLAKNIQYF; DNA: TGTGCCAGCTCACCACCCCTAGCCAAAAACATTCAGTACTTC
D: .; size: .; J: TRBJ2-2; V: TRBV28; CDR3: CASKWPRGPLATGELFF; DNA: TGTGCCAGCAAGTGGCCGAGGGGCCCCCTGGCCACCGGGGAGCTGTTTTTT
D: TRBD1; size: .; J: TRBJ1-2; V: TRBV29-1; CDR3: CSVHSLGQGIGGYTF; DNA: TGCAGCGTCCACTCTTTGGGACAGGGGATAGGAGGCTACACCTTC
D: TRBD2; size: .; J: TRBJ2-3; V: TRBV15; CDR3: CATSRERGGTPGRTQYF; DNA: TGTGCCACCAGCAGAGAGCGGGGGGGGACTCCCGGGCGGACGCAGTATTTT